This T cell receptor beta chain was observed in a study of CD8+ T cells in alopecia areata. Across the study: At a dose of 5 to 10 mg twice daily, oral tofacitinib was given to treated patients. Findings and caveats of the study: A great number of expanded lesional clones endured in scalp and blood during tofacitinib.

cDNA prepared by RNA extraction and subsequent reverse transcription served as the template for sequencing. Assay: immunoSEQ multiplex PCR; the TCRdb copy retains only in-frame clones and omits some. In the table there are about 120,000 clones, around 56% of which are singletons. This clone was picked up a small number of times. No antigen is known for it. Indicated treatment: oral pan-JAK inhibitor, 5-10 mg twice daily. PBMCs served as the source from which CD4+ and CD8+ T cells were sorted. The germline gives CDR1 MNHEY, CDR2 SMNVEV (reference sequence). The CDR3 runs 14 residues. J gave up 6 bases and V 3 bases, and 5 bases lay outside the gene matches.

The clonotype originates from a human donor with alopecia areata. The sequencing here drew on CD4+ T cells sorted from blood, taken at week 4, from a patient treated with tofacitinib. The rearrangement links TRBV27 to TRBJ2-1; 7 nucleotides line up with TRBD2. The CDR3 DNA sequence: TGTGCCAGCAGTTTCCTGGGACTATCCAATGAGCAGTTCTTC. Translating gives CASSFLGLSNEQFF.